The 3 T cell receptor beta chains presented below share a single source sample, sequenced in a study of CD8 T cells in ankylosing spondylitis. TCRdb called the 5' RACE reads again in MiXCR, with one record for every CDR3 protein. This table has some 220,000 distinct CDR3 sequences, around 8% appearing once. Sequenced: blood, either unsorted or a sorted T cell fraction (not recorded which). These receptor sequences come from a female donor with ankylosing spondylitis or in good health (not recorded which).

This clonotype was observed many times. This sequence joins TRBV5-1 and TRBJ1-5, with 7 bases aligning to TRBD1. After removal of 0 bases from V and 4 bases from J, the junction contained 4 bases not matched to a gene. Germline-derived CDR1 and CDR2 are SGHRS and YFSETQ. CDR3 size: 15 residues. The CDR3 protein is CASSLVTGKNQPQHF. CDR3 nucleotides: TGCGCCAGCAGCTTGGTGACAGGGAAAAATCAGCCCCAGCATTTT.

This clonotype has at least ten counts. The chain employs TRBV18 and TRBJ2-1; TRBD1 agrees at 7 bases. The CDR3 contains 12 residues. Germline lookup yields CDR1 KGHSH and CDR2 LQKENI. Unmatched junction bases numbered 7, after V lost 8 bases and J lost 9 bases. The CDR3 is CASKDRDSEQFF. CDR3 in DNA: TGTGCCAGCAAGGACCGGGACAGTGAGCAGTTCTTC.

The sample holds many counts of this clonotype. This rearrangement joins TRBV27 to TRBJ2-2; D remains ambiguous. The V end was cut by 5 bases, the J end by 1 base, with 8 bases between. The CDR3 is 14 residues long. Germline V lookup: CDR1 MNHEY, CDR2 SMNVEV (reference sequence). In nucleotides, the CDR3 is TGTGCCAGCAGTCTCCGCGGGAACACCGGGGAGCTGTTTTTT. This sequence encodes CASSLRGNTGELFF.